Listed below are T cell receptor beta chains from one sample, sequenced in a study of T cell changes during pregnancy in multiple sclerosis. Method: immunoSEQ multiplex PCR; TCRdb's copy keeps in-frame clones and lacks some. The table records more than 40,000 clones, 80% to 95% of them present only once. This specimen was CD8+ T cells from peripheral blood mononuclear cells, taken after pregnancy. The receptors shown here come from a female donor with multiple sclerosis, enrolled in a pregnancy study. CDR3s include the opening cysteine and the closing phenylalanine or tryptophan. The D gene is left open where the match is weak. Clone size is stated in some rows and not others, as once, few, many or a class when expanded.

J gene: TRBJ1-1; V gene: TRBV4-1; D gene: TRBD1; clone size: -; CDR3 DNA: TGCGCCAGCAGCCAAGACGGGGACAGGGGAACTGAAGCTTTCTTT; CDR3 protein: CASSQDGDRGTEAFF
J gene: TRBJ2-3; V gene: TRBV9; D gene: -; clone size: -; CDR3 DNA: TGTGCCAGCGGGGAGTGGGGGGGCCTGGATACGCAGTATTTT; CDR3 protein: CASGEWGGLDTQYF
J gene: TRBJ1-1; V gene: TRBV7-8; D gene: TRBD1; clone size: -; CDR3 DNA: TGTGCCAGCAGCTCTCGAACAGGGGGCTGGGGCACTGAAGCTTTCTTT; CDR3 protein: CASSSRTGGWGTEAFF
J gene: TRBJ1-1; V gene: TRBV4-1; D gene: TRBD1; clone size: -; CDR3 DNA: TGCGCCAGCAGCCAGGGGGACAGCATCCCTGAAGCTTTCTTT; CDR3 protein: CASSQGDSIPEAFF
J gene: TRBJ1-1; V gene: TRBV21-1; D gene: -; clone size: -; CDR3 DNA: TGTGCCAGCAGCAGGAATGGACACTCTTACACTGAAGCTTTCTTT; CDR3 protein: CASSRNGHSYTEAFF
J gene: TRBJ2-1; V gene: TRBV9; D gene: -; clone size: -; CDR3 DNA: TGTGCCAGCAGCCCCTCCGGGAATGAGCAGTTCTTC; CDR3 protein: CASSPSGNEQFF
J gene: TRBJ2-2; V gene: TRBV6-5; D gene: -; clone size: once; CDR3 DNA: TGTGCCAGCACCTTAATTCAGGGGACCGGGGAGCTGTTTTTT; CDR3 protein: CASTLIQGTGELFF
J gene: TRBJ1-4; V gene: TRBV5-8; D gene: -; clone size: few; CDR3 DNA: TGTGCCAGCAGCTTGGATCAGGCGCGGGGACAACTGTTTTTT; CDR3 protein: CASSLDQARGQLFF
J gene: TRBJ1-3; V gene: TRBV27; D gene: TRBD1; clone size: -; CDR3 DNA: TGTGCCAGCGGTTGGACAGGGACGGGAAACACCATATATTTT; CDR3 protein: CASGWTGTGNTIYF
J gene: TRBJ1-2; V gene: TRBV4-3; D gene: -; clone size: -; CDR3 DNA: TGCGCCAGCAGCCAAGACCCAGTAAGCGGCTATGGCTACACCTTC; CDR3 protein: CASSQDPVSGYGYTF
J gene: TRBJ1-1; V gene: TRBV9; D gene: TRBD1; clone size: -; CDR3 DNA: TGTGCCAGCAGCGTAGATGGCAGGGGGCTGCCGGGAGCTTTCTTT; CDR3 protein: CASSVDGRGLPGAFF
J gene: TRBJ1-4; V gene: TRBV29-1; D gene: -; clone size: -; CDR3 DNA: TGCAGCGTTGCACAGATGTATGAAAAACTGTTTTTT; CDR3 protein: CSVAQMYEKLFF
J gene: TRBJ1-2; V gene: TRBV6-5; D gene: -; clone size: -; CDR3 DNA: TGTGCCAGCAGCCGCCTTGGGGGGAGTGCGGATGGCTACACCTTC; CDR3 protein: CASSRLGGSADGYTF
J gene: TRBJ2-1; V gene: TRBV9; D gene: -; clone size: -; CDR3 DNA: TGTGCCAGCAGCACTTTGGACTGGGCGAGCTCCTACAATGAGCAGTTCTTC; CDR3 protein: CASSTLDWASSYNEQFF
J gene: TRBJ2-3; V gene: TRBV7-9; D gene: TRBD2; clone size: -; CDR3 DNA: TGTGCCAGCAGCTCCCTACTAGCGGGTCAAGGTTATACGCAGTATTTT; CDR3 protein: CASSSLLAGQGYTQYF
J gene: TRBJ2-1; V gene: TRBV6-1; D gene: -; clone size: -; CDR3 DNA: TGTGCCAGCAGTGACGCCTTTGGGACACCGACCTACAATGAGCAGTTCTTC; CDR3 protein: CASSDAFGTPTYNEQFF
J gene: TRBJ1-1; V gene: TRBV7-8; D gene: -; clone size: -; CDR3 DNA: TGTGCCAGCAGCTCCCTAGCAGGGAGGGGGACTGAAGCTTTCTTT; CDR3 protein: CASSSLAGRGTEAFF
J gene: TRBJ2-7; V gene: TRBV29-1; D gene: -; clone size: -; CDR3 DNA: TGCAGCGTTTGGGACACCCAAACCTACGAGCAGTACTTC; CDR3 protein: CSVWDTQTYEQYF
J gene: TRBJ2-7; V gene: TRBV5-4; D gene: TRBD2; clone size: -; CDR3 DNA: TGTGCCAGCAGCTTGGGGACTAGGGCGGGGTCTGGGGAGCAGTACTTC; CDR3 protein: CASSLGTRAGSGEQYF
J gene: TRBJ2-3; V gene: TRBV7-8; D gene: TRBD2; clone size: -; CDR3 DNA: TGTGCCAGCAGTCATGGGACTAGCGGGGGCACAGATACGCAGTATTTT; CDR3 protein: CASSHGTSGGTDTQYF
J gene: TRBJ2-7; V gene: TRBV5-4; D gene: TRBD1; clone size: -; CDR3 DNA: TGTGCCAGCAGCTTGGGGGACAGTTCCTACGAGCAGTACTTC; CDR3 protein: CASSLGDSSYEQYF
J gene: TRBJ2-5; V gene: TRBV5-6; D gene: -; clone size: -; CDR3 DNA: TGTGCCAGCAGCTTTGTGGCAGGGGGGCAAGAGACCCAGTACTTC; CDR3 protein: CASSFVAGGQETQYF